What follows describes a single TCR beta chain. What it binds is not known. Trimming cost V 7 bases and J 6 bases, with 9 bases left between them. The CDR3 extends over 12 amino acids. These data belong to a study of blood T cells in healthy people across ages. Study overall: Through template switching, about one barcoded beta molecule was captured per two T cells, as measured in model experiments.

Regarding the study as a whole: No conclusive comparison of naive versus antigen-experienced cells was possible with unsorted PBMCs. Diversity of TCR beta per million T cells declined in a roughly linear way with age. Estimates of total diversity, which came from one million sequenced T cells, were considered to be underestimates.

A second 7 to 11 cycle PCR used barcoded and J-beta primers. MiXCR, applied by TCRdb to the 5' RACE reads, yields one record per CDR3 protein. The sample has about 1.4 million distinct CDR3 sequences; around 55% are singletons. The chain is built from TRBV12-3 or TRBV12-4 and TRBJ1-4, with D possibly being TRBD1 (5 bases). The clonotype originates from a man younger than 35 in good health. Sequenced: blood. CDR3 in DNA: TGTGCCAGCACGACAGCGCATGAAAAACTGTTTTTT. Translating gives CASTTAHEKLFF.